Sequencing of this TCR beta chain was carried out in a study of vaccination and CD4 T cells after COVID-19. The overall study: Each post-COVID sample was drawn after diagnosis, and the median interval was approximately 92 days (range 35 to 161). A few convalescent patients gave samples at day 14 and days 161 to 241 post-vaccination.

Regarding the study as a whole: Spike mono-reactivity marked 304 of 307 vaccine-specific clones in convalescent patients.

Time point here: late sampling 161 to 241 days after vaccination in three convalescent patients. A single record per CDR3 protein comes from TCRdb applying MiXCR to the PCR reads. The sample lists 28,000 or so distinct CDR3 sequences, approximately 51% occurring once. This CDR3 contains 14 residues. J gave up 7 bases and V 4 bases, and 7 bases lay outside the gene matches. The V gene's germline CDR1 is MNHEY and CDR2 SVGAGI. The count of this clonotype is one. The antigen is not known. The V gene is TRBV6-5, the J gene TRBJ2-1; 7 positions match TRBD2. This receptor was identified in a human donor who had recovered from COVID-19. The starting material was CD4+ T cells from blood, obtained about 7 months after SARS-CoV-2 vaccination. The CDR3 sequence is CASSWGEGRNEQFF. The CDR3 bases are TGTGCCAGCAGTTGGGGGGAGGGCCGGAATGAGCAGTTCTTC.